These T cell receptor beta chains were read from a single sample in a study of T cell responses to AZD1222 COVID-19 vaccine. TCRdb's copy holds only in-frame clones and misses some; the assay was immunoSEQ multiplex PCR. The repertoire holds roughly 92,000 clones, with around nine tenths as singletons. Sequenced material: peripheral blood, taken 28 days after the second AZD1222 dose. The source is an adult who received the AZD1222 COVID-19 vaccine. Each CDR3 is given without its conserved first and last residue. Some rows mark clone size as missing; the rest say once, few, many or name a class of expanded clone.

clone size | V gene | CDR3 protein
- | TRBV27 | ASRRRETNEKLF
- | TRBV2 | ASSVRDNNSPLH
- | TRBV9 | ASSSGGYQRTEAF
- | TRBV11-1 | ASSLAVFQGTQY
- | TRBV2 | ASSAGQGGYEKLF
- | TRBV12-3/TRBV12-4 | ASSSTDRDEQF
- | TRBV2 | ASRIGGESAQPQH
- | TRBV13 | ASSLEGGANYGYT
- | TRBV19 | ASSTRTAYGYT
- | TRBV2 | ASGGNRPPYGYT
- | TRBV5-1 | ASSLDRTSGNTIY
- | TRBV5-1 | ASSTTGWTNEKLF
once | TRBV18 | ASSPGVTYNEQF
- | TRBV2 | ASSLQGDNEKLF
- | TRBV21-1 | ASSNRTDCNEKLF